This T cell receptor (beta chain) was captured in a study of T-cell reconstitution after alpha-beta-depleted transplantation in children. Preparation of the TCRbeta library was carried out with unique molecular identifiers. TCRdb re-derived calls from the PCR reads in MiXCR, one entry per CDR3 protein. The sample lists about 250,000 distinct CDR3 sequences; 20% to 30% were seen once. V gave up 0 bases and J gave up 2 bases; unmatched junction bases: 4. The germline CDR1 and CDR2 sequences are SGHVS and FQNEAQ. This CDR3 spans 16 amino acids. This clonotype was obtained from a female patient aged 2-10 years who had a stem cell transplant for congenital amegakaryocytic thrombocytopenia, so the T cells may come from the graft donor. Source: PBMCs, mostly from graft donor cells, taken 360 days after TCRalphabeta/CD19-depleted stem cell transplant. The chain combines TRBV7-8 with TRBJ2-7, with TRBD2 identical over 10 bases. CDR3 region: CASSLALLAGAYEQYF. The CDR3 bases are TGTGCCAGCAGCTTAGCTTTGCTAGCGGGGGCCTACGAGCAGTACTTC.